This T cell receptor (beta chain) stems from a study of spatial heterogeneity in lung cancer. TCRdb ran MiXCR on the 5' RACE reads and lists one entry per CDR3 protein. This repertoire shows about 6,000 distinct CDR3 sequences, roughly 15% found once; its top ten account for approximately 10%. The CDR3 sequence is 15 residues long. The V end was cut by 0 bases, the J end by 8 bases, with 13 bases between. Per germline, CDR1 ENHRY and CDR2 SYGVKD. Study-wide findings and caveats: Counts of expanded alpha and beta TCRs within tumors tracked the tumor nonsynonymous mutation count.

Described time point: sample taken at primary tumor resection. This clonotype was seen many times. Its antigen is unknown. This beta chain came through as a stray read in a library set up for alpha chains, and its size says little. The receptor's source is a male donor with early-stage non-small cell lung cancer. The material sequenced was lung tumor tissue, taken at surgery. The chain employs TRBV10-3 and TRBJ2-2; a possible D gene is TRBD2 (6 bases). CDR3 sequence (DNA): TGTGCCATCAGTGAGTCGCAACTAGCCGGTGGGGAGCTGTTTTTT. It encodes CAISESQLAGGELFF.